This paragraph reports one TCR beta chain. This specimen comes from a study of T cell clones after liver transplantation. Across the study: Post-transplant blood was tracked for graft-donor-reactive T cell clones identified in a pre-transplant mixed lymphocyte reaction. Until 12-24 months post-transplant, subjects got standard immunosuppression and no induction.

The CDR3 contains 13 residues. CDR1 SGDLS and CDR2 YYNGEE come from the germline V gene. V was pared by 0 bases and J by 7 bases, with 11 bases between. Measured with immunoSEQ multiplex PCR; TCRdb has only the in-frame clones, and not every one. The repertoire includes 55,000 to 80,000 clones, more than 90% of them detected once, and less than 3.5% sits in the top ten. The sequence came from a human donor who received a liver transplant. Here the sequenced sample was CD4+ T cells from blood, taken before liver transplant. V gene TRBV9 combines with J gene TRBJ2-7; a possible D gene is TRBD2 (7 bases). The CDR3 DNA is TGTGCCAGCAGCGTAGATGGGGGGGCGGAGCAGTACTTC. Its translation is CASSVDGGAEQYF.